This is a list of T cell receptor beta chains from one sample in a study of cytomegalovirus exposure and HLA in healthy donors. Assay: immunoSEQ multiplex PCR; the TCRdb copy retains only in-frame clones and omits some. The sample lists around 150,000 clones, roughly 73% seen once, with roughly 10% in the top ten. Sequenced: PBMCs. These receptors were taken from a man younger than 30 in good health and CMV-seropositive. Each CDR3 is given with its conserved first and last residue. The order of the fields is clone size, V gene, CDR3 length, J gene, D gene, CDR3 DNA, CDR3 protein. D genes are given only for firm matches. Clone size appears in some rows only: once, few, many, or a class for an expanded clone.

.	TRBV28	13	TRBJ2-2	.	TGTGCCAGTGGTGAGCAGGGCACCGGGGAGCTGTTTTTT	CASGEQGTGELFF
.	TRBV9	13	TRBJ1-2	.	TGTGCCAGCAGCCTACGGTTTGAGGCTGGCTACACCTTC	CASSLRFEAGYTF
.	TRBV7-7	16	TRBJ2-5	TRBD1	TGTGCCAGCAGCTTGGGAGGGACAGGGTTCGCAGAGACCCAGTACTTC	CASSLGGTGFAETQYF
.	TRBV14	12	TRBJ2-7	.	TGTGCCAGCAGCCTTAACAGGCACGAGCAGTACTTC	CASSLNRHEQYF
.	TRBV7-2	15	TRBJ2-3	TRBD2	TGTGCCAGCAGCTCTAGCGGGAGGGATACAGATACGCAGTATTTT	CASSSSGRDTDTQYF
few	TRBV5-4	15	TRBJ2-2	TRBD1	TGTGCCAGCAGCGTCGACAGGGCGAACACCGGGGAGCTGTTTTTT	CASSVDRANTGELFF
.	TRBV19	15	TRBJ2-1	TRBD2	TGTGCCAGTAGTGAAGGGACTAGCGGTTACAATGAGCAGTTCTTC	CASSEGTSGYNEQFF
.	TRBV27	17	TRBJ2-3	TRBD2	TGTGCCAGCAGAAGCCTAGCGGGAGTATCTGGCACAGATACGCAGTATTTT	CASRSLAGVSGTDTQYF
once	TRBV19	14	TRBJ2-4	.	TGTGCCAGTAGTTCCAGGGGAGCCAAAAACATTCAGTACTTC	CASSSRGAKNIQYF
.	TRBV10-3	14	TRBJ1-2	.	TGTGCCATCAGTGAGGGCGAGGGTAAGGCTGGCTACACCTTC	CAISEGEGKAGYTF
few	TRBV7-2	15	TRBJ2-7	.	TGTGCCAGCAGCGGGGAGCAGGGGATGTCTTACGAGCAGTACTTC	CASSGEQGMSYEQYF
.	TRBV25-1	15	TRBJ1-4	TRBD1	TGTGCCAGCAGTGATCCGGGACAGGGGAATGAAAAACTGTTTTTT	CASSDPGQGNEKLFF
.	TRBV28	15	TRBJ1-5	.	TGTGCCAGCAGCCGGGGGGCAGTTGGCAATCAGCCCCAGCATTTT	CASSRGAVGNQPQHF
.	TRBV25-1	13	TRBJ2-1	.	TGTGCCAGCAGCCTGGGGGGTTACAATGAGCAGTTCTTC	CASSLGGYNEQFF
.	TRBV6-4	13	TRBJ2-5	TRBD2	TGTGCCAGCACCGGACTAGACCAAGAGACCCAGTACTTC	CASTGLDQETQYF
.	TRBV9	14	TRBJ1-1	.	TGTGTCAGCAGCGTCACACAGGGTTCGGGTGAAGCTTTCTTT	CVSSVTQGSGEAFF
.	TRBV7-9	17	TRBJ1-1	TRBD1	TGTTCCAGCAGCTCCCACGATCGGACAGGGATTAGGACTGAAGCTTTCTTT	CSSSSHDRTGIRTEAFF